This T cell receptor beta chain was found in a study of tumor and adjacent non-tumor tissue in lung cancer. Study-wide findings and caveats: Significantly higher TCR diversity was found in tumor than normal lung.

The library came from three nested PCR rounds adapted from ARM-PCR protocols. TCRdb re-called the multiplex PCR reads with MiXCR, one entry per CDR3 protein. The profile shows about 110,000 distinct CDR3 sequences, over 70% of them singletons. RNA was extracted from bulk tissue without any cell sorting. V was clipped by 8 bases and J by 4 bases, with 12 bases between them. There are 12 residues in the CDR3. Germline V gene sequence: CDR1 MDHEN, CDR2 SYDVKM. Concerning this clonotype: Its matching antigen is unknown. A read error is possible here, since a much larger clone lies one base away.

This chain connects TRBV28 to TRBJ2-7; D gene uncertain. The sample consisted of lung tumor tissue. This receptor was obtained from a man aged 65 to 79 with non-small cell lung cancer. The CDR3 is CASGLTTYEQYF. For the CDR3, the DNA is TGTGCCAGCGGTCTGACGACGTACGAGCAGTACTTC. The entire variable domain, with the rest obtained from reference TRBV28 and TRBJ2-7, is as follows: DVKVTQSSRYLVKRTGEKVFLECVQDMDHENMFWYRQDPGLGLRLIYFSYDVKMKEKGDIPEGYSVSREKKERFSLILESASTNQTSMYLCASGLTTYEQYFGPGTRLTVT.